The 23 T cell receptor beta chains reported below all come from one sample, sequenced in a study of Tregs in tolerant kidney transplant recipients. Related graft donors supplied nonmyeloablative bone marrow transplants, and mixed chimerism was transient. The repertoire was sequenced with immunoSEQ multiplex PCR; TCRdb's copy has only in-frame clones and lacks some. The repertoire table contains fewer than 7,000 clones. This material consisted of CD4+ T cells from blood (PBMCs), taken 6 months after the transplant. All receptors come from a human patient who received a combined kidney and bone marrow transplant. The graft donor may account for some of the T cells.

By frequency, this clone registers medium-sized. From the germline J gene comes the end of the CDR3, since the read stops 3 residues before it. The chain recombines TRBV6-1 with TRBJ2-1, with D perhaps TRBD2 (6 bases). The CDR3 sequence is 16 residues long. Germline V gene data show CDR1 as MNHNS and CDR2 as SASEGT. V lost 2 bases, J lost 6 bases, and 17 bases lay in between. The sequenced part of the CDR3 DNA is TGTGCCAGCAGTGAAAGCGCGGGGCAGGGAACCAATGAG. Its translation: CASSESAGQGTNE. The full-length CDR3 reads as CASSESAGQGTNEQFF.

In the case of this clone: The read stops 3 residues short of the end of the CDR3; the missing end is completed from the germline J gene. The J gene is TRBJ2-2, the V gene TRBV20-1, with 8 bases lining up with TRBD1. V trimming: 4 bases; J trimming: 3 bases; junction bases outside the gene matches: 1. The germline CDR1 and CDR2 sequences are DFQATT and SNEGSKA (reference sequence). This CDR3 is built from 13 residues. The CDR3 bases that were read are TGCAGTGCTAAGACAGGGGACACCGGGGAG. It yields the protein CSAKTGDTGE. The CDR3 in its entirety is CSAKTGDTGELFF.

A word on this clone: With the read ending 3 residues before the CDR3 end, the germline J gene is used to fill in that end. The gene calls are TRBV7-7 and TRBJ1-3; weak D call: TRBD1 (5 bases). Germline V CDR1 and CDR2: SSHAT, FNYEAQ (reference sequence). This CDR3 comprises 15 residues. V was shortened by 2 bases and J by 0 bases, with 8 bases between the two germline ends. Incomplete CDR3 DNA: TGTGCCAGCAGCTTATCGCAGGGCTCTGGAAACACC. This translates into CASSLSQGSGNT. The entire CDR3 reads CASSLSQGSGNTIYF.

On this clone: The CDR3 extends 3 residues past the end of the read, so its final part is completed from the germline J gene. V is TRBV12-3 or TRBV12-4 and J is TRBJ2-3, with D perhaps matching TRBD1 (6 bases). The CDR3 runs 15 residues. V was clipped by 7 bases and J by 1 base, with 15 bases between them. CDR3 in amino acids: CASNPTGLRTDTQYF. Incomplete CDR3 DNA: TGTGCCAGCAACCCGACAGGACTTCGCACAGATACG.

Comment on this clone: The read comes to an end 3 residues before the CDR3 does, leaving the germline J gene to fill in the end. The chain joins TRBV2 to TRBJ1-5; TRBD1 matches 9 bases. CDR1 SNHLY and CDR2 FYNNEI come from the germline V gene. V was pared by 4 bases and J by 7 bases, with 2 bases of the junction left unmatched. CDR3 size: 13 residues. The CDR3 sequence: CASSVDRGQPQHF. The part of the CDR3 DNA that was read is TGTGCCAGCAGTGTTGACAGGGGGCAGCCC. Looking up the rest from reference TRBV2 and TRBJ1-5 gives the full variable domain: EPEVTQTPSHQVTQMGQEVILRCVPISNHLYFYWYRQILGQKVEFLVSFYNNEISEKSEIFDDQFSVERPDGSNFTLKIRSTKLEDSAMYFCASSVDRGQPQHFGDGTRLSIL.

On this clone itself: The missing CDR3 end, 3 residues past where the read stops, is filled in from the germline J gene. V gene TRBV14 combines with J gene TRBJ1-1; no clear D gene. This CDR3 region has 14 residues. Trimming left V 4 bases short and J 2 bases short, with 11 bases between. The germline V gene has CDR1 SGHDN and CDR2 FVKESK. Here the CDR3 reads CASSPLGTNTEAFF. The CDR3 DNA, read in part, is TGTGCCAGCAGCCCTCTAGGAACCAACACTGAA.

Comment on this clone: At one boundary the junction diverges from the germline segment, which might be a read error. The read gets to within 3 residues of the CDR3 end, and the germline J gene fills in the rest. The V call is TRBV4-2, the J call TRBJ2-1; TRBD2 matches at 7 bases. The germline gives CDR1 LGHNA, CDR2 YNFKEQ. The CDR3 spans 15 residues. The CDR3 bases that were read are TGCGCCAGCAGCCAAGGCGGGAGCCAAAACAATGAG. It codes for CASSQGGSQNNE. The CDR3 as a whole reads CASSQGGSQNNEQFF.

Incomplete CDR3 DNA: TGTGCCATCAGTGGGACTTTGGGAACTAATGAAAAA. Protein product: CAISGTLGTNEK. The whole CDR3 region reads CAISGTLGTNEKLFF. The genes are TRBV10-3 and TRBJ1-4, with D unresolved. The read terminates 3 residues ahead of where the CDR3 ends, so the germline J gene completes it. Deletions cut 4 bases from V and 1 base from J, with 10 bases between. The CDR3 is made up of 15 amino acids. CDR1 is ENHRY, CDR2 SYGVKD, per germline.

As for this clone: The missing CDR3 end, 3 residues past where the read stops, is filled in from the germline J gene. This chain uses TRBV2 with TRBJ2-3; 10 positions match TRBD2. The CDR3 spans 13 residues. Germline V CDR1 and CDR2: SNHLY, FYNNEI. Trimming cost V 10 bases and J 5 bases; bases outside gene matches: 6. The DNA read from the CDR3 is TGTGCCATTCTAGCGGGAGTGGGAGATACG. The encoded protein is CAILAGVGDT. In full, the CDR3 is CAILAGVGDTQYF.

This clone registers medium-sized by frequency. The read terminates 3 residues before the CDR3 end, so the remaining end is supplied by the germline J gene. The chain couples TRBV19 to TRBJ1-1; 8 bases line up with TRBD1. V lost 3 bases to trimming and J lost 0 bases; unmatched junction nucleotides: 3. Germline V gene data show CDR1 as LNHDA and CDR2 as SQIVND (reference sequence). This CDR3 has 15 residues. This CDR3 reads CASSIQGAMNTEAFF. CDR3 bases read: TGTGCCAGTAGTATCCAGGGGGCCATGAACACTGAA.

With regard to this clone: The read ends 3 residues shy of where the CDR3 ends; the end is completed using the germline J gene. This sequence joins TRBV23-1 and TRBJ2-3, with 11 bases lining up with TRBD2. TRBV23-1 is labeled an ORF, and its function is uncertain. The CDR3 is 18 amino acids. V lost 0 bases to trimming and J lost 1 base; unmatched junction nucleotides: 6. CDR3 DNA, as far as it was read: TGCGCCAGCAGTCAATCAATGAGTAGCGGGAGGGGCACAGATACG. Amino acids: CASSQSMSSGRGTDT. The whole CDR3 region reads CASSQSMSSGRGTDTQYF.

A word on this clone: Read data end 3 residues before the CDR3 end; the end is taken from the germline J gene. The V call is TRBV19, the J call TRBJ1-1; 8 positions match TRBD1. V lost 7 bases and J lost 3; bases outside the gene matches: 7. The CDR3 runs 14 residues. Germline CDR1 reads LNHDA; CDR2 reads SQIVND (reference sequence). The CDR3 protein is CASMAQGAYTEAFF. The sequenced CDR3 bases are TGTGCCAGTATGGCGCAGGGGGCTTACACTGAA. The full variable domain, rest sourced from reference TRBV19 and TRBJ1-1, is DGGITQSPKYLFRKEGQNVTLSCEQNLNHDAMYWYRQDPGQGLRLIYYSQIVNDFQKGDIAEGYSVSREKKESFPLTVTSAQKNPTAFYLCASMAQGAYTEAFFGQGTRLTVV.

This clone is called medium-sized based on its frequency. Here the CDR3 reads CASSRTSGKYTQYF. The CDR3 bases that were read are TGTGCTAGTAGTAGGACTAGCGGGAAATATACG. The chain carries TRBV12-5 and TRBJ2-3; 12 nucleotides line up with TRBD2. The read comes to an end 3 residues before the CDR3 does, leaving the germline J gene to fill in the end. This CDR3 has 14 residues. Germline values: CDR1 LGHNT, CDR2 FRNRAP. V shed 8 bases and J 7 bases; nucleotides not matched to a gene: 7.

Note on this clone: Coverage ceases 3 residues before the CDR3 finishes, and the germline J gene fills in the end. The rearrangement joins TRBV7-3 to TRBJ2-3; possibly TRBD2 for D (6 bases). The germline V gene has CDR1 SGHTA and CDR2 FQGTGA. CDR3 length: 13 residues. V dropped 5 bases and J dropped 1 base, with 7 bases sitting between them. CDR3 region: CASSPGGTDTQYF. CDR3 DNA, as far as it was read: TGTGCCAGCAGCCCGGGGGGCACAGATACG.

This clone is called medium-sized based on its frequency. The CDR3 end is not reached by the read, which stops 3 residues before it; the germline J gene fills it in. The gene calls are TRBV4-2 and TRBJ1-2; 8 bases align to TRBD1. Germline V gene data show CDR1 as LGHNA and CDR2 as YNFKEQ. The CDR3 consists of 16 residues. The CDR3 bases that were read are TGTGCCAGCAGCCAAGGATTGGGTCAGGGGGCTCAAGGC. It is translated as CASSQGLGQGAQG. The entire CDR3 protein reads CASSQGLGQGAQGYTF.

Here the CDR3 reads CASSFGTEHYEQYF. The sequenced part of the CDR3 DNA is TGTGCCAGCAGTTTTGGGACAGAGCACTACGAG. The gene calls are TRBV12-3 or TRBV12-4 and TRBJ2-7; 7 bases fit TRBD1. The CDR3 is cut off 3 residues early in the read; its end comes from the germline J gene. This CDR3 is 14 amino acids long. V shed 3 bases and J 3 bases; nucleotides not matched to a gene: 5.

Note on this clone: The CDR3 is cut off 3 residues early in the read; its end comes from the germline J gene. This sequence joins TRBV27 and TRBJ2-5; 8 bases align to TRBD2. In germline, CDR1 is MNHEY, CDR2 SMNVEV (reference sequence). The CDR3 contains 17 residues. With 8 bases clipped from V and 1 base from J, the junction kept 15 bases outside the gene matches. The sequenced part of the CDR3 DNA is TGTGCCAGCCGTCTGGGGGGGGCTAGCGGGTTCCAAGAGACC. It specifies CASRLGGASGFQET. The CDR3 as a whole reads CASRLGGASGFQETQYF.

Its frequency marks this clone as medium-sized. The read terminates 3 residues ahead of where the CDR3 ends, so the germline J gene completes it. The V gene is TRBV20-1, the J gene TRBJ2-3; 11 bases are shared with TRBD2. The V segment lost 5 bases and the J segment 1 base; nucleotides outside the gene matches: 11. CDR1 DFQATT and CDR2 SNEGSKA come from the germline V gene (reference sequence). This CDR3 region has 17 residues. The CDR3 DNA, read in part, is TGCAGTGCTGACACTAGCGGGAGTCCTCACCGCACAGATACG. This codes for CSADTSGSPHRTDT. The complete CDR3 protein is CSADTSGSPHRTDTQYF.

About this clone: The read comes to an end 3 residues before the CDR3 does, leaving the germline J gene to fill in the end. The chain has TRBV5-6 and TRBJ2-3; TRBD2 aligns across 8 bases. This CDR3 region has 14 residues. V lost 4 bases and J lost 6; bases outside the gene matches: 7. Germline V CDR1 and CDR2: SGHDT, YYEEEE. The CDR3 here is CASSPAGAWDTQYF. The part of the CDR3 DNA that was read is TGTGCCAGCAGCCCAGCGGGGGCGTGGGATACG. Combining the CDR3 with reference TRBV5-6 and TRBJ2-3 gives the whole variable domain DAGVTQSPTHLIKTRGQQVTLRCSPKSGHDTVSWYQQALGQGPQFIFQYYEEEERQRGNFPDRFSGHQFPNYSSELNVNALLLGDSALYLCASSPAGAWDTQYFGPGTRLTVL.

As concerns this clone: With the read ending 3 residues before the CDR3 end, the germline J gene is used to fill in that end. The genes are TRBV20-1 and TRBJ2-3; 8 bases align to TRBD1. The CDR3 totals 14 residues. From germline, CDR1 is DFQATT and CDR2 SNEGSKA (reference sequence). The V gene end was trimmed by 8 bases and the J gene end by 2 bases; junction bases not matched to a gene: 9. The CDR3 loop reads CSTQDRGLTDTQYF. Incomplete CDR3 DNA: TGCAGTACCCAAGACAGGGGCCTCACAGATACG.

Turning to this clone: The CDR3 extends 3 residues past the end of the read, so its final part is completed from the germline J gene. This chain links TRBV20-1 with TRBJ1-3, with D uncertain. Trimming stripped 3 bases from V and 9 bases from J, with 21 bases between. This CDR3 spans 15 amino acids. The germline V gene encodes CDR1 DFQATT and CDR2 SNEGSKA (reference sequence). CDR3 DNA (partial): TGCAGTGCTAGTTCGGGGAAACGCCGGCCTGGCACC. Protein product: CSASSGKRRPGT. From start to end, the CDR3 is CSASSGKRRPGTIYF.

A word on this clone: Sequencing ends 3 residues short of the CDR3 end; the germline J gene provides the rest. The J gene is TRBJ2-4, the V gene TRBV14, with 7 bases that match TRBD2. Germline V gene data show CDR1 as SGHDN and CDR2 as FVKESK. The CDR3 length is 14 residues. J was trimmed by 8 bases and V by 1 base; bases with no gene match: 5. This CDR3 is CASSQGGGVHIQYF. CDR3 bases read: TGTGCCAGCAGCCAAGGGGGAGGGGTGCACATT.

On this clone itself: The read ends 3 residues before the CDR3 terminus; that terminus is restored from the germline J gene. This chain links TRBV9 with TRBJ2-7, with 9 bases fitting TRBD1. From germline, CDR1 is SGDLS and CDR2 YYNGEE. The CDR3 runs 13 residues. Trimming took 4 bases from V and 3 from J; bases not matched to a gene: 2. The part of the CDR3 DNA that was read is TGTGCCAGCAGCCCGGGACAGGGCTACGAG. Translated: CASSPGQGYE. The full-length CDR3 reads as CASSPGQGYEQYF.